This T cell receptor beta chain appears in the sequencing data of a study of beta chain features in type 1 diabetes. Since all of the isolated RNA was reverse transcribed, expressed TCRB transcripts were what got sequenced. Sequencing used immunoSEQ multiplex PCR; TCRdb keeps in-frame clones, though not all of them. The sample includes 350,000 or so clones, around 20% of them seen just once. This CDR3 has 15 amino acids. V lost 0 bases, J lost 6 bases, and 5 bases stayed unmatched. The germline V gene encodes CDR1 MNHEY and CDR2 SVGAGI. This sequence originates from a woman under 30 in good health. The J gene is TRBJ1-2, the V gene TRBV6-5, with TRBD1 matching 9 bases. Sequencing used naive CD4+ T cells from blood. The CDR3 loop reads CASSYSKQGADGYTF. DNA for the CDR3: TGTGCCAGCAGTTACTCGAAACAGGGGGCTGATGGCTACACCTTC.